Ten or more counts support the clone carrying this TCR beta chain. Its antigen is not known. This record comes from a study of T cell repertoires in cytomegalovirus infection. Each CDR3 protein gets one entry after TCRdb re-called the reads with MiXCR. The sample lists 550,000 to 850,000 distinct CDR3 sequences; 33% were seen once. Deletions cut 7 bases from V and 2 bases from J, with 8 bases between. This CDR3 is 12 amino acids long. This receptor was obtained from a human donor in good health (CMV status not recorded). Some clones in this sample may be carry-over from other donors' samples. The source material was cultured PBMCs, sampled from culture after CMV antigen stimulation. This sequence joins TRBV12-3 or TRBV12-4 and TRBJ2-5; D is unclear. The CDR3 reads CASTRVQETQYF. The CDR3 coding sequence is TGTGCCAGCACCCGGGTTCAAGAGACCCAGTACTTC.